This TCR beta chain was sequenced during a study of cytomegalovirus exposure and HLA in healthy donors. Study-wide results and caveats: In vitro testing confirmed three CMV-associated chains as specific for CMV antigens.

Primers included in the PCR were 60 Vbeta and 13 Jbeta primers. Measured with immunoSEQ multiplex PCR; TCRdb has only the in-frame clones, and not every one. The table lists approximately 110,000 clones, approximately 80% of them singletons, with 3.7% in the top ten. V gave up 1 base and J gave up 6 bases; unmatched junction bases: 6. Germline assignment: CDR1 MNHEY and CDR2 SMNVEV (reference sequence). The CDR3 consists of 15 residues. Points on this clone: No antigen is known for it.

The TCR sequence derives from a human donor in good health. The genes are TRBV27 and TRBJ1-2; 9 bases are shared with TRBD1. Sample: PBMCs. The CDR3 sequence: CASSLFGDREDGYTF. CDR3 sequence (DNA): TGTGCCAGCAGTTTATTCGGGGACAGGGAAGATGGCTACACCTTC.